This T cell receptor (beta chain) originates from a study of cytomegalovirus exposure and HLA in healthy donors. Germline V CDR1 and CDR2: LNHDA, SQIVND (reference sequence). This CDR3 spans 15 amino acids. Trimming stripped 3 bases from V and 0 bases from J, with 9 bases between. There are a few counts of this clone. Donors consisted of healthy bone marrow donors. The study ran its PCR with 60 Vbeta and 13 Jbeta primers. The assay was immunoSEQ multiplex PCR, and TCRdb's table has in-frame clones only and misses some. The data contain tens of thousands of clones, more than 75% of them singletons. The sequence was obtained from a male donor in good health and CMV-seropositive. Specimen: PBMCs. The V and J genes are TRBV19 and TRBJ1-5; TRBD1 might be the D (6 bases). The CDR3 region has the DNA TGTGCCAGTAGTATCAGGACAGATAGCAATCAGCCCCAGCATTTT. Protein: CASSIRTDSNQPQHF.